These T cell receptor beta chains were read from a single sample in a study of read filtering for tumor transcriptome and immune sequencing. TCRdb re-analysed the reads in MiXCR, keeping a single row per CDR3 protein. The sample has some 41,000 distinct CDR3 sequences, 10% to 15% seen once; the top ten hold over 25%. The sample comprised a population of CD138-negative cells sorted from bone marrow. These receptors were taken from a donor aged 40 or over with multiple myeloma. CDR3s include the opening cysteine and the closing phenylalanine or tryptophan. The D gene is left open where the match is weak. Size tells how often a clone was seen (once, few, many) or the class of an expanded clone, and some rows leave it out.

D	V	J	size	CDR3	DNA
NA	TRBV6-1	TRBJ1-1	NA	CASSEFAVGLAEAFF	TGTGCCAGCAGTGAATTTGCGGTGGGGCTGGCTGAAGCTTTCTTT
NA	TRBV11-3	TRBJ2-1	NA	CASSFSSNNGQFF	TGTGCCAGCAGCTTCAGTAGCAACAATGGGCAGTTCTTC
TRBD2	TRBV20-1	TRBJ2-7	many	CSARRAGGYEQYF	TGCAGTGCTAGGAGAGCGGGAGGTTACGAGCAGTACTTC
NA	TRBV2	TRBJ2-3	many	CASREAGDTQYF	TGTGCCAGCAGAGAAGCGGGAGATACGCAGTATTTT
TRBD2	TRBV11-3	TRBJ2-2	once	CASSLGLAGNTGEPLF	TGTGCCAGCAGCTTAGGGCTAGCGGGGAACACCGGGGAGCCGTTATTT
NA	TRBV5-5	TRBJ1-3	NA	CASSTVARSGNTIYF	TGTGCCAGCAGTACCGTGGCCCGCTCTGGAAACACCATATATTTT
NA	TRBV20-1	TRBJ2-7	many	CSASGGRIEQYF	TGCAGTGCTAGTGGGGGCCGGATCGAGCAGTACTTC
NA	TRBV24-1	TRBJ2-3	many	CATSDRTDITTDTQYF	TGTGCCACCAGTGATAGAACAGATATCACCACAGATACGCAGTATTTT
NA	TRBV4-1	TRBJ2-5	many	CASSQMGVETQYF	TGCGCCAGCAGTCAGATGGGGGTAGAGACCCAGTACTTC
NA	TRBV7-8	TRBJ2-5	NA	CASSLGGPTLYQETQYF	TGTGCCAGCAGCTTAGGGGGGCCTACTCTATACCAAGAGACCCAGTACTTC
NA	TRBV20-1	TRBJ2-1	many	CSARDQAGRGPSYNEQFF	TGCAGTGCTAGAGATCAGGCGGGAAGAGGGCCCTCCTACAATGAGCAGTTCTTC
TRBD2	TRBV20-1	TRBJ2-1	many	CSARDPTSGSNEQFF	TGCAGTGCTAGAGATCCGACTAGCGGGAGTAATGAGCAGTTCTTC
NA	TRBV10-1	TRBJ2-4	many	CASSESRGNIQYF	TGCGCCAGCAGTGAGTCGCGGGGTAACATTCAGTACTTC
NA	TRBV5-1	TRBJ1-4	NA	CASSRDIGNVKLFF	TGCGCCAGCAGCCGGGACATTGGGAATGTGAAACTGTTTTTT
NA	TRBV4-1	TRBJ2-5	many	CASSQEGVSGFETQYF	TGCGCCAGCAGCCAAGAGGGTGTCTCAGGTTTTGAGACCCAGTACTTC
NA	TRBV20-1	TRBJ2-3	many	CSASLRNTQYF	TGCAGTGCTTCCCTCCGGAATACGCAGTATTTT
NA	TRBV19	TRBJ1-4	few	CASKGTGREKLFF	TGTGCCAGTAAAGGGACGGGCCGAGAAAAACTGTTTTTT
NA	TRBV7-2	TRBJ1-3	NA	CASSLMRGLSAGNTIYF	TGTGCCAGCAGCTTAATGCGGGGACTATCAGCTGGAAACACCATATATTTT
TRBD1	TRBV30	TRBJ2-7	many	CAWRRQGAGEQYF	TGTGCCTGGAGAAGGCAGGGGGCGGGTGAGCAGTACTTC
TRBD1	TRBV4-1	TRBJ1-1	many	CASSQEGRTGGFFRTEAFF	TGCGCCAGCAGCCAAGAAGGAAGGACAGGGGGTTTTTTTCGCACTGAAGCTTTCTTT
NA	TRBV7-2	TRBJ2-7	many	CASSYPQGAGAHYEQYF	TGTGCCAGCAGCTACCCCCAGGGGGCGGGAGCGCACTACGAGCAGTACTTC
NA	TRBV11-2	TRBJ1-5	NA	CVGRWARGNQPQHF	TGTGTCGGCAGGTGGGCCCGCGGCAATCAGCCCCAGCATTTT
NA	TRBV6-2/TRBV6-3	TRBJ2-4	few	CASSNPLEGRWDF	TGTGCCAGCAGTAACCCCCTCGAGGGGAGATGGGACTTC
NA	TRBV6-4	TRBJ2-5	many	CASSGSSRRTYSFQETQYF	TGTGCCAGCAGTGGTAGTAGTCGTAGGACTTATTCGTTCCAAGAGACCCAGTACTTC
TRBD2	TRBV20-1	TRBJ2-2	many	CSARGFGTSGMNTGELFF	TGCAGTGCTAGAGGTTTCGGGACTAGCGGGATGAACACCGGGGAGCTGTTTTTT
NA	TRBV27	TRBJ2-3	many	CASSLRLDTDTQYF	TGTGCCAGCAGTCTGCGATTAGACACAGATACGCAGTATTTT
NA	TRBV18	TRBJ1-4	many	CASSPGRSNEKLFF	TGTGCCAGCTCACCAGGGAGGAGTAATGAAAAACTGTTTTTT
TRBD1	TRBV5-1	TRBJ2-7	many	CASSDERTGGYEQYF	TGCGCCAGCAGTGACGAAAGGACAGGGGGGTACGAGCAGTACTTC
TRBD2	TRBV11-2	TRBJ2-2	many	CASSFRGTSGYTGELFF	TGTGCCAGCAGCTTTAGGGGCACTAGCGGATACACCGGGGAGCTGTTTTTT
NA	TRBV15	TRBJ2-1	many	CATSRGVVGPRDNEQFF	TGTGCCACCAGCAGAGGGGTAGTGGGGCCTAGGGACAATGAGCAGTTCTTC
TRBD1	TRBV7-2	TRBJ2-1	many	CASSLRTGGYEQFF	TGTGCCAGCAGCTTGAGGACAGGGGGATATGAGCAGTTCTTC
TRBD1	TRBV12-3/TRBV12-4	TRBJ1-5	many	CASSPKLTGVSQPQHF	TGTGCCAGCAGTCCGAAACTGACAGGGGTGAGTCAGCCCCAGCATTTT
NA	TRBV6-2/TRBV6-3	TRBJ2-7	many	CASTLLRSSYEQYF	TGTGCCAGCACCCTACTCAGGAGCTCCTACGAGCAGTACTTC
TRBD1	TRBV29-1	TRBJ2-7	many	CSVGGTGFYEQYF	TGCAGCGTTGGAGGGACAGGGTTTTACGAGCAGTACTTC
NA	TRBV6-2/TRBV6-3	TRBJ1-6	NA	CASRPTDGRSPPHF	TGTGCCAGCAGGCCGACGGACGGGCGTTCACCCCCCCACTTT
NA	TRBV20-1	TRBJ2-1	NA	CSARPYNEQFF	TGCAGTGCTAGACCTTACAATGAGCAGTTCTTC
TRBD2	TRBV5-6	TRBJ2-5	NA	CASSRGSGGYQETQYF	TGTGCCAGCAGCAGGGGTAGCGGGGGGTACCAAGAGACCCAGTACTTC
NA	TRBV19	TRBJ2-2	many	CASKGDGSSPELFF	TGTGCCAGTAAAGGGGACGGTAGCTCCCCGGAGCTGTTTTTT
TRBD1	TRBV18	TRBJ1-5	NA	CASSSGTGGSIGGQPQHF	TGTGCCAGCTCATCGGGGACAGGGGGCTCCATTGGCGGTCAGCCCCAGCATTTT
NA	TRBV28	TRBJ1-6	many	CASSLVQGNSPLHF	TGTGCCAGCAGTTTGGTCCAGGGAAATTCACCCCTCCACTTT
NA	TRBV18	TRBJ1-4	NA	CASSPRDVTATNEKLFF	TGTGCCAGCTCACCACGAGATGTGACAGCAACTAATGAAAAACTGTTTTTT
NA	TRBV30	TRBJ1-1	NA	CAWSAWGGTEAFF	TGTGCCTGGAGTGCTTGGGGGGGTACCGAAGCTTTCTTT
TRBD1	TRBV2	TRBJ1-2	many	CASSEVGQGVDGYTF	TGTGCCAGCAGTGAAGTGGGACAGGGGGTGGATGGCTACACCTTC
NA	TRBV7-2	TRBJ2-1	many	CASSFGTHEQFF	TGTGCCAGCAGCTTCGGGACACATGAGCAGTTCTTC
NA	TRBV29-1	TRBJ2-5	many	CSVDLGQQETQYF	TGCAGCGTTGACCTGGGACAACAAGAGACCCAGTACTTC
TRBD2	TRBV20-1	TRBJ2-5	many	CSARDSRTSSFQETQYF	TGCAGTGCTAGAGATTCCCGGACTAGCAGCTTCCAAGAGACCCAGTACTTC
TRBD1	TRBV4-2	TRBJ2-2	many	CASSQSLLGQGINGELFF	TGTGCCAGCAGCCAAAGTCTACTCGGACAGGGAATCAACGGGGAGCTGTTTTTT
NA	TRBV2	TRBJ2-6	many	CASREGGAPGANVLTF	TGTGCCAGCAGAGAAGGGGGGGCGCCCGGGGCCAACGTCCTGACTTTC
TRBD2	TRBV13	TRBJ2-3	NA	CASSFRLAGGTDTQYF	TGTGCCAGCAGCTTTAGACTAGCGGGAGGAACAGATACGCAGTATTTT
NA	TRBV15	TRBJ1-3	many	CATSRERRGALSGNTIYF	TGTGCCACCAGCAGAGAGCGAAGAGGGGCGCTTTCTGGAAACACCATATATTTT
NA	TRBV4-3	TRBJ2-7	many	CASSRSGSPYEQYF	TGCGCCAGCAGCCGGTCTGGTTCTCCCTACGAGCAGTACTTC
TRBD1	TRBV9	TRBJ2-1	few	CASSATGGAVPEQFF	TGTGCCAGCAGCGCGACAGGGGGCGCGGTTCCTGAGCAGTTCTTC
NA	TRBV7-9	TRBJ1-4	many	CASSPRRWDEKLFF	TGTGCCAGCAGCCCTCGGAGGTGGGATGAAAAACTGTTTTTT
TRBD2	TRBV19	TRBJ2-1	NA	CASSDGGVGLAENYNEQFF	TGTGCCAGTAGTGATGGGGGCGTAGGACTAGCGGAGAACTACAATGAGCAGTTCTTC